These T cell receptor beta chains were read from a single sample in a study of radiotherapy plus CTLA-4 blockade in lung cancer. Assay used: immunoSEQ multiplex PCR; TCRdb lists only in-frame clones, some missing. The sample shows 24,000 or so clones, 60% to 85% of them seen only once. Specimen: peripheral blood, collected from a patient treated with radiotherapy plus ipilimumab. All receptors come from a human donor with non-small cell lung cancer whose response to radiotherapy plus ipilimumab could not be evaluated. CDR3s include the opening cysteine and the closing phenylalanine or tryptophan. D genes are given only for firm matches. Not all rows give a size; the values are once, few, many and, for expanded clones, a class.

>few|TRBJ1-5|TRBV6-1|-
TGTGCCAGCAGTGAAGGAGTTGTAGCCCAGCATTTT
CASSEGVVAQHF
>-|TRBJ1-5|TRBV7-6|-
TGTGCCAGCAGCAAAGGGGGTCGGGGCAATCAGCCCCAGCATTTT
CASSKGGRGNQPQHF
>-|TRBJ2-3|TRBV30|TRBD2
TGTGCCTGGATACCAAACCTAGCGGGAGGGGGCGATACGCAGTATTTT
CAWIPNLAGGGDTQYF
>-|TRBJ2-7|TRBV7-2|-
TGTGCCAGCAGTCCGGGTTCCATCTCCTACGAGCAGTACTTC
CASSPGSISYEQYF
>-|TRBJ1-1|TRBV28|TRBD1
TGTGCCAGCAGTCCCGGACAGGGGGCGAACACTGAAGCTTTCTTT
CASSPGQGANTEAFF
>-|TRBJ2-7|TRBV18|-
TGTGCCAGCTCACCATTCGCGGTCCAAGGCGGGTTCTACGAGCAGTACTTC
CASSPFAVQGGFYEQYF
>-|TRBJ1-2|TRBV6-1|-
TGTGCCAGCAGTGTGGCGGGGGGCAACTATGGCTACACCTTC
CASSVAGGNYGYTF
>-|TRBJ1-2|TRBV6-5|-
TGTGCCAGCAGTCCCGGACAGCTCTCTCCTGGCTACACCTTC
CASSPGQLSPGYTF
>-|TRBJ2-3|TRBV7-9|-
TGTGCCAGCAGCGCGACCGGGGATACGCAGTATTTT
CASSATGDTQYF
>-|TRBJ2-3|TRBV7-2|TRBD2
TGTGCCAGCAGCTCAATAGGGACTAGGAACACAGATACGCAGTATTTT
CASSSIGTRNTDTQYF
>-|TRBJ2-1|TRBV19|-
TGTGCCAATAGCTCTAGCCGGGCCAGACCCCACAATGAGCAGTTCTTC
CANSSSRARPHNEQFF
>-|TRBJ2-1|TRBV27|TRBD2
TGTGCCAGCAGTTCCAAGACTAGCGGGGTATACAATGAGCAGTTCTTC
CASSSKTSGVYNEQFF
>-|TRBJ2-5|TRBV5-1|-
TGCGCCAGCAGCTTTACAGCATCGGAGACCCAGTACTTC
CASSFTASETQYF
>-|TRBJ2-1|TRBV4-3|-
TGCGCCAGCAGCCAAGGGTGGGTGGGAGCGGGCAATGAGCAGTTCTTC
CASSQGWVGAGNEQFF
>-|TRBJ2-1|TRBV5-1|TRBD2
TGCGCCAGCAGCCCGACCGGGACTAGCGGTCACAATGAGCAGTTCTTC
CASSPTGTSGHNEQFF
>-|TRBJ2-5|TRBV7-9|-
TGTGCCAGCAGCTTAATCCGGGTTGAGACCCAGTACTTC
CASSLIRVETQYF
>-|TRBJ1-1|TRBV5-5|-
TGTGCCAGCAGCTACTGGACAGACACTGAAGCTTTCTTT
CASSYWTDTEAFF
>-|TRBJ1-5|TRBV7-8|-
TGTGCCAGCAGCTTTGCCGGGAATGATCAGCCCCAGCATTTT
CASSFAGNDQPQHF
>-|TRBJ2-1|TRBV30|TRBD2
TGTGCCTGGAGTGCCGGACTAAGCGGGAGTAGGAGTGAGCAGTTCTTC
CAWSAGLSGSRSEQFF
>-|TRBJ2-7|TRBV2|TRBD2
TGTGCCAGCAGTGTCCCGGCGGATAGTAGCGGGAGGAAACCATACGAGCGGCAGTACTTC
CASSVPADSSGRKPYERQYF
>once|TRBJ1-2|TRBV5-6|TRBD1
TGTGCCAGCAGCCCGCTATCAACAGGGGACTATGGCTACACCTTC
CASSPLSTGDYGYTF
>-|TRBJ2-1|TRBV27|TRBD2
TGTGCCAGCAGGGGGACTAGCGGGAGGTCCAATGAGCAGTTCTTC
CASRGTSGRSNEQFF
>few|TRBJ2-7|TRBV2|-
TGTGCCAGCAGTGCCCCGACAGTCTACGAGCAGTACTTC
CASSAPTVYEQYF
>once|TRBJ2-5|TRBV7-9|TRBD1
TGTGCCAGCACCGCTCGAGGGACAGGGGAGGGAAAAGAGACCCAGTACTTC
CASTARGTGEGKETQYF
>-|TRBJ1-1|TRBV5-1|TRBD1
TGCGCCAGCAGCTATGGACAGGGGGCAAGCATCACTGAAGCTTTCTTT
CASSYGQGASITEAFF
>-|TRBJ2-5|TRBV18|TRBD1
TGTGCCAGCTCACCACCGATCGACAGGGGAGAGACCCAGTACTTC
CASSPPIDRGETQYF
>few|TRBJ1-1|TRBV7-7|TRBD1
TGTGCTAGCAGTCCAGGGGGCGTCACTGAAGCTTTCTTT
CASSPGGVTEAFF
>-|TRBJ1-2|TRBV11-2|-
TGTGCCAGCAGCCTGACAGGATTTAATGGCTACACCTTC
CASSLTGFNGYTF
>-|TRBJ2-3|TRBV28|-
TGTGCCAGCAGCCCCAGGGGAGTTTACACAGATACGCAGTATTTT
CASSPRGVYTDTQYF
>once|TRBJ2-7|TRBV29-1|-
TGCAGCGTCATACTGTTGCGAAACCCCTACGAGCAGTACTTC
CSVILLRNPYEQYF
>-|TRBJ2-1|TRBV10-1|-
TGCGCCAGCAGCGGTTCCCCTTTAAATGAGCAGTTCTTC
CASSGSPLNEQFF
>few|TRBJ2-4|TRBV2|-
TGTGCCAGCAGAGCCCTCGACAGGTTATTAGCACCCAAAAACATTCAGTACTTC
CASRALDRLLAPKNIQYF
>-|TRBJ2-1|TRBV5-4|-
TGTGCCAGCAGCTTCATGTCGGGGAGCGGTAGCTCCTACAATGAGCAGTTCTTC
CASSFMSGSGSSYNEQFF
>few|TRBJ2-5|TRBV5-1|TRBD2
TGCGCCAGCAGCTTGGATGCTAGCGGAGTCACGGCCCAGTACTTC
CASSLDASGVTAQYF
>-|TRBJ2-2|TRBV5-1|-
TGCGCCAGCAGCTTGGTTGCGGGGAACACCGGGGAGCTGTTTTTT
CASSLVAGNTGELFF
>few|TRBJ2-1|TRBV30|TRBD2
TGTGCCTGGACCGGACTAGCGGGGAGCTCCTACAATGAGCAGTTCTTC
CAWTGLAGSSYNEQFF
>-|TRBJ1-5|TRBV19|-
TGTGCCAGTAGTATGGGACAACGGAGCAATCAGCCCCAGCATTTT
CASSMGQRSNQPQHF
>-|TRBJ2-2|TRBV9|TRBD2
TGTGCCAGCTCTCGGACTAGCGTCGGGACCGGGGAGCTGTTTTTT
CASSRTSVGTGELFF
>-|TRBJ2-2|TRBV6-6|-
TGTGCCAGCAGTTACTCGACGGGGTACGGGGAGCTGTTTTTT
CASSYSTGYGELFF
>-|TRBJ2-1|TRBV6-1|-
TGTGCCGGCCGGGACACGATCGATGAGCAGTTCTTC
CAGRDTIDEQFF
>-|TRBJ1-4|TRBV28|TRBD1
TGTGCCAGCAGCTTCCGGACAGGGGGAGTAGGAGAAAAACTGTTTTTT
CASSFRTGGVGEKLFF
>-|TRBJ2-3|TRBV25-1|TRBD1
TGTGCCAGCACCGAGGGACAGATAAGCACAGATACGCAGTATTTT
CASTEGQISTDTQYF
>few|TRBJ2-2|TRBV7-8|TRBD2
TGTGCCAGCAGCGCCACTAGCGGAGTCGACACCGGGGAGCTGTTTTTT
CASSATSGVDTGELFF
>-|TRBJ1-2|TRBV18|TRBD1
TGTGCCAGCTCACCAGTCTTAGGAGTGAGGGACAGTGGCTACACCTTC
CASSPVLGVRDSGYTF
>-|TRBJ1-3|TRBV5-8|-
TGTGCCAGCAGCTTGGAAGGGACACGTGGAAACACCATATATTTT
CASSLEGTRGNTIYF
>once|TRBJ2-3|TRBV7-6|TRBD2
TGTGCCAGCAGCTTTAGCGGGACGCAGTATTTT
CASSFSGTQYF
>-|TRBJ2-5|TRBV7-9|-
TGTGCCAGCAGCCCCTATGGGGCCGGGGAGACCCAGTACTTC
CASSPYGAGETQYF
>-|TRBJ1-1|TRBV5-1|-
TGCGCCAGCAGTTACTCAGGGGATACTGAAGCTTTCTTT
CASSYSGDTEAFF
>-|TRBJ2-7|TRBV2|TRBD1
TGTGCCAGCAGCAAACCGACAGGGGCGAGCTCCTACGAGCAGTACTTC
CASSKPTGASSYEQYF
>-|TRBJ2-1|TRBV7-2|TRBD2
TGTGCCAGCAGCTTAGATGCGGGAGGGCCCTACAATGAGCAGTTCTTC
CASSLDAGGPYNEQFF
>few|TRBJ1-2|TRBV6-1|-
TGTGCCAGCAGTGGGTTGGACAGACACCTCTATGGCTACACCTTC
CASSGLDRHLYGYTF
>few|TRBJ1-1|TRBV19|-
TGTGCCAGTAGTATCAATGGGCACACTGAAGCTTTCTTT
CASSINGHTEAFF